These 12 T cell receptor beta chains were all obtained from the same sample, sequenced in a study of T-cell reconstitution after alpha-beta-depleted transplantation in children. The authors prepared the TCRbeta library with unique molecular identifiers. TCRdb re-analysed the PCR reads in MiXCR, keeping a single row per CDR3 protein. The sample contains some 600,000 distinct CDR3 sequences, roughly 13% of which appear only once. Sequencing was performed on PBMCs, mostly from graft donor cells, taken 360 days after TCRalphabeta/CD19-depleted stem cell transplant. These receptors were obtained from a male patient younger than 18 who had a stem cell transplant for acute myeloid leukemia, so the T cells may come from the graft donor.

The chain joins TRBV3-1 to TRBJ2-7; a possible D gene is TRBD2 (5 bases). Germline loops: CDR1 LGHDT, CDR2 YNNKEL (reference sequence). The CDR3 is made up of 15 amino acids. Trimming pared 4 bases from V and 0 bases from J, leaving 13 bases between. The CDR3 protein is CASSPGNLDSYEQYF. The CDR3 bases are TGTGCCAGCAGCCCCGGGAACCTTGACTCCTACGAGCAGTACTTC.

This clonotype came up a few times. The chain combines TRBV5-1 with TRBJ2-7; D is possibly TRBD2 (6 bases). The germline gives CDR1 SGHRS, CDR2 YFSETQ. V dropped 1 base and J dropped 3 bases, with 11 bases sitting between them. The CDR3 consists of 14 residues. CDR3 region: CASSLWQGGYEQYF. The CDR3 bases are TGCGCCAGCAGCTTGTGGCAGGGAGGCTACGAGCAGTACTTC. The entire variable domain, with the rest obtained from reference TRBV5-1 and TRBJ2-7, is as follows: KAGVTQTPRYLIKTRGQQVTLSCSPISGHRSVSWYQQTPGQGLQFLFEYFSETQRNKGNFPGRFSGRQFSNSRSEMNVSTLELGDSALYLCASSLWQGGYEQYFGPGTRLTVT.

The table lists this clonotype with a few counts. As DNA, the CDR3 is TGCAGTGCTAGGTCGCCGGGACAGGGATTCTACGAGCAGTACTTC. Its protein product is CSARSPGQGFYEQYF. The chain recombines TRBV20-1 with TRBJ2-7; 9 bases match TRBD1. The CDR3 is 15 amino acids. Looked up from germline, CDR1 is DFQATT and CDR2 is SNEGSKA (reference sequence). V lost 3 bases to trimming and J lost 3 bases; unmatched junction nucleotides: 9.

The genes are TRBV2 and TRBJ2-7; 7 bases fit TRBD2. The trim removed 4 bases at V and 3 bases at J, leaving 21 bases unmatched. Germline CDR1 SNHLY, CDR2 FYNNEI. The CDR3 runs 19 residues. The CDR3: CASSVSESRGILRIYEQYF. The CDR3, as DNA: TGTGCCAGCAGTGTGAGCGAATCGCGGGGGATATTACGCATCTACGAGCAGTACTTC.

The chain couples TRBV15 to TRBJ2-3, with 11 bases lining up with TRBD2. There are 17 residues in the CDR3. Germline V gives CDR1 LNHNV, CDR2 YYDKDF (reference sequence). With 5 bases clipped from V and 5 bases from J, the junction kept 12 bases outside the gene matches. The CDR3 protein is CATSGGLLAGVGDTQYF. The CDR3 DNA reads TGTGCCACCAGCGGAGGTTTACTAGCGGGAGTCGGAGATACGCAGTATTTT.

The rearrangement joins TRBV7-9 to TRBJ2-5, with D unresolved. V was shortened by 5 bases and J by 6 bases, with 16 bases between the two germline ends. CDR1 SEHNR and CDR2 FQNEAQ come from the germline V gene (reference sequence). The CDR3 spans 14 residues. CDR3 in amino acids: CASSRNPGSKTQYF. CDR3 DNA sequence: TGTGCCAGCAGCCGTAATCCGGGCTCGAAGACCCAGTACTTC. The full variable domain, in which reference TRBV7-9 and TRBJ2-5 provide the parts outside the CDR3, is DTGVSQNPRHKITKRGQNVTFRCDPISEHNRLYWYRQTLGQGPEFLTYFQNEAQLEKSRLLSDRFSAERPKGSFSTLEIQRTEQGDSAMYLCASSRNPGSKTQYFGPGTRLLVL.

This clonotype was detected a few times. J is TRBJ2-7 and V is TRBV4-2; 11 bases agree with TRBD2. The CDR3 extends over 16 amino acids. With 3 bases clipped from V and 4 bases from J, the junction kept 8 bases outside the gene matches. From germline, CDR1 is LGHNA and CDR2 YNFKEQ. The CDR3 nucleotides read TGTGCCAGCAGCCACACTAGCGGGAGAGTCGAGTACGAGCAGTACTTC. Protein product: CASSHTSGRVEYEQYF.

This clonotype was seen ten or more times. The V gene is TRBV7-3, the J gene TRBJ2-3; D assignment may be TRBD1 or TRBD2 (7 bases each). The CDR3 spans 15 residues. Germline CDR1 is SGHTA and CDR2 is FQGTGA. Trimming cost V 2 bases and J 4 bases, with 13 bases left between them. The CDR3 reads CASSLGGRGPDTQYF. The CDR3 region has the DNA TGTGCCAGCAGCTTAGGAGGGAGGGGGCCAGATACGCAGTATTTT.

The chain has TRBV7-9 and TRBJ1-5; weak D call: TRBD1 (5 bases). The V and J ends lost 5 bases and 4 bases respectively, with 12 bases between them. This CDR3 is 14 amino acids long. Germline V lookup: CDR1 SEHNR, CDR2 FQNEAQ (reference sequence). The CDR3 sequence: CASSPGLGNQPQHF. For the CDR3, the DNA is TGTGCCAGCAGCCCGGGGCTCGGAAATCAGCCCCAGCATTTT. The entire variable domain, with the rest obtained from reference TRBV7-9 and TRBJ1-5, is as follows: DTGVSQNPRHKITKRGQNVTFRCDPISEHNRLYWYRQTLGQGPEFLTYFQNEAQLEKSRLLSDRFSAERPKGSFSTLEIQRTEQGDSAMYLCASSPGLGNQPQHFGDGTRLSIL.

This clonotype was seen repeatedly, ten times or more. V and J are TRBV6-5 and TRBJ2-2; the D is unclear. Germline CDR1 MNHEY, CDR2 SVGAGI. Deletions cut 2 bases from V and 7 bases from J, with 8 bases between. The CDR3 spans 13 residues. The CDR3 reads CASSYNGIGELFF. The CDR3 DNA is TGTGCCAGCAGTTACAATGGGATCGGGGAGCTGTTTTTT.

This clonotype was seen ten or more times. This chain uses TRBV28 with TRBJ2-5, with 7 bases aligning to TRBD2. This CDR3 is built from 17 residues. Germline V gene lookup returns CDR1 MDHEN and CDR2 SYDVKM. V lost 2 bases, J lost 2 bases, and 11 bases stayed unmatched. CDR3 sequence: CASSLPGTTPHQETQYF. DNA of the CDR3: TGTGCCAGCAGTTTACCCGGGACTACTCCACATCAAGAGACCCAGTACTTC.

In its sample, this clonotype was seen many times. The chain links TRBV5-1 to TRBJ2-7; 9 bases align to TRBD2. The V gene's germline CDR1 is SGHRS and CDR2 YFSETQ. The CDR3 is 16 residues long. J was trimmed by 1 base and V by 0 bases; bases with no gene match: 5. CDR3 nucleotides: TGCGCCAGCAGCTTGGATCCGCGGGAGGGGTCCTACGAGCAGTACTTC. Its translation is CASSLDPREGSYEQYF.